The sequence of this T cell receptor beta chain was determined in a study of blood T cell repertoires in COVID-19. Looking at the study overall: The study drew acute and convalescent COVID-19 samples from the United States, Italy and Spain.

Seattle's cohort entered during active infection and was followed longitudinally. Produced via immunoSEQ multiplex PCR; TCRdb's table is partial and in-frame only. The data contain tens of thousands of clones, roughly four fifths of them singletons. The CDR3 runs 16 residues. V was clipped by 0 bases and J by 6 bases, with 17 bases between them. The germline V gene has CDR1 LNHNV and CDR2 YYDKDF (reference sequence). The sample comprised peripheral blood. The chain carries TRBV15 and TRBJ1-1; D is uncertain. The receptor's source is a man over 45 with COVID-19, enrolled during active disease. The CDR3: CATSRDRVSILAEAFF. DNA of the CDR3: TGTGCCACCAGCAGAGATCGCGTTTCTATTTTGGCTGAAGCTTTCTTT. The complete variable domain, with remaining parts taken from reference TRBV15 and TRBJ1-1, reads DAMVIQNPRYQVTQFGKPVTLSCSQTLNHNVMYWYQQKSSQAPKLLFHYYDKDFNNEADTPDNFQSRRPNTSFCFLDIRSPGLGDTAMYLCATSRDRVSILAEAFFGQGTRLTVV.